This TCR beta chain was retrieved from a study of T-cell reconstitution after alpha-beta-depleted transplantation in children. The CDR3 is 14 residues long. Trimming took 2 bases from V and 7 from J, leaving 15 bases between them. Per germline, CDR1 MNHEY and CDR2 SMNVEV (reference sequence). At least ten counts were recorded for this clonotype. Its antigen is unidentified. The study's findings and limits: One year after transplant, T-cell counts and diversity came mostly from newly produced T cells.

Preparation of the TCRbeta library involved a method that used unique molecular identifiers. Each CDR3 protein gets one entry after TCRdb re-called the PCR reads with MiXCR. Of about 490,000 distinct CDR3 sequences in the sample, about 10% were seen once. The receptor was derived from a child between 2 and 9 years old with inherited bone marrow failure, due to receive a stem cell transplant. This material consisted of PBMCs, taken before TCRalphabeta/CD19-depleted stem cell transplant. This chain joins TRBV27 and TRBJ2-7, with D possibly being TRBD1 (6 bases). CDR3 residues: CASSLNGQFTEQYF. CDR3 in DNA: TGTGCCAGCAGTTTAAATGGACAGTTCACAGAGCAGTACTTC.